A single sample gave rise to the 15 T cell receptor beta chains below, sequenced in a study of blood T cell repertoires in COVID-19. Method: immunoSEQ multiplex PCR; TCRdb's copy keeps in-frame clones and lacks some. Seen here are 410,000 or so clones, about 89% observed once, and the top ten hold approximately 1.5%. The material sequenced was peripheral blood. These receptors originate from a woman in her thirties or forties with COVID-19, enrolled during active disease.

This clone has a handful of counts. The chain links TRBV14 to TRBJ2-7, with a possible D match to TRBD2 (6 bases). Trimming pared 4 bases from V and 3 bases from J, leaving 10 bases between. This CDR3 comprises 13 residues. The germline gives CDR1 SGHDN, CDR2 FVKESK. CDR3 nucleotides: TGTGCCAGCAGCCTGACTAGTAGCTACGAGCAGTACTTC. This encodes CASSLTSSYEQYF.

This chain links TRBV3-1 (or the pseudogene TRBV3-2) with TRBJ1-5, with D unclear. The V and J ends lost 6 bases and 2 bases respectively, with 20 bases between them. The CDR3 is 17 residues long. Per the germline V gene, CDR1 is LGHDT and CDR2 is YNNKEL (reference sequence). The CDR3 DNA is TGTGCCAGCAGTTCTTCCCTCCGGTCGCGGGGCAATCAGCCCCAGCATTTT. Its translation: CASSSSLRSRGNQPQHF.

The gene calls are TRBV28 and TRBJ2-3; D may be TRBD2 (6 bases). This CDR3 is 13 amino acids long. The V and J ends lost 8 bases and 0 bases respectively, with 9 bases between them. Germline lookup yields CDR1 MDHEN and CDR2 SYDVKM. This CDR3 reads CASGTRSTDTQYF. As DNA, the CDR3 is TGTGCCAGCGGGACTCGGAGCACAGATACGCAGTATTTT.

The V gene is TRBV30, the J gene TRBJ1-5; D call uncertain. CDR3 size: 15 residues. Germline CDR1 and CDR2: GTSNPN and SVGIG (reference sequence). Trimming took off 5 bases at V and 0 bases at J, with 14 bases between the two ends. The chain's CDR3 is CAWGMEELSNQPQHF. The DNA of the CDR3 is TGTGCCTGGGGGATGGAGGAACTTAGCAATCAGCCCCAGCATTTT.

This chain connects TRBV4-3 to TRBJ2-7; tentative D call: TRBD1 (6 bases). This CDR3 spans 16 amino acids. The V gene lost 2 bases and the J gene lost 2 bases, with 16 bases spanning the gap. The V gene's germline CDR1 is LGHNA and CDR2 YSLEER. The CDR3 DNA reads TGCGCCAGCAGCCAATACTTCGGCCCAGGGGCCTACGAGCAGTACTTC. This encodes CASSQYFGPGAYEQYF.

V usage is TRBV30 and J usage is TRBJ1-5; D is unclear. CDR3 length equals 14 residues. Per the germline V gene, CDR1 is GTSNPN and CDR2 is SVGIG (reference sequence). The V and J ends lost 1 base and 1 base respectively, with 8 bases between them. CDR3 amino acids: CAWSALESNQPQHF. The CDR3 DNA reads TGTGCCTGGAGTGCCTTAGAGAGCAATCAGCCCCAGCATTTT.

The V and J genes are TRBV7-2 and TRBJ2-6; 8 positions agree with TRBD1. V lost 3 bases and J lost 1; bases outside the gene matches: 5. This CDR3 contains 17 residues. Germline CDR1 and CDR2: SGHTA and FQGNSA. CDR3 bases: TGTGCCAGCAGCTTTTGGACAGGGCAATCTGGGGCCAACGTCCTGACTTTC. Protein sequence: CASSFWTGQSGANVLTF.

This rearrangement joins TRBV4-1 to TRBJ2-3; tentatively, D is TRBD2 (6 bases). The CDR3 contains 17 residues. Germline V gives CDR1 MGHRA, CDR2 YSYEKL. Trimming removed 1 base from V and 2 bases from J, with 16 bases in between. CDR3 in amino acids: CASSQVETGLSTDTQYF. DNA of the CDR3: TGCGCCAGCAGCCAAGTAGAAACAGGACTATCCACAGATACGCAGTATTTT.

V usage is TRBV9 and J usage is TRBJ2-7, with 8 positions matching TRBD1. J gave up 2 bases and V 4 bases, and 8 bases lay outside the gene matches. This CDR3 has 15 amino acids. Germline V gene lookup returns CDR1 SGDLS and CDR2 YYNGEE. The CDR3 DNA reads TGTGCCAGCAGCCTAGGACAGGGAACGACCTACGAGCAGTACTTC. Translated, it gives CASSLGQGTTYEQYF.

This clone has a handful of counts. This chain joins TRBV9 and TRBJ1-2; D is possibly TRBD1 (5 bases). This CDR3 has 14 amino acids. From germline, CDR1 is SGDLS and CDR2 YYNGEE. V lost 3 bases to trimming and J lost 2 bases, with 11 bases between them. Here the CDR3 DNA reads TGTGCCAGCAGCGGAAATGGGGGGAACTATGGCTACACCTTC. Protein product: CASSGNGGNYGYTF.

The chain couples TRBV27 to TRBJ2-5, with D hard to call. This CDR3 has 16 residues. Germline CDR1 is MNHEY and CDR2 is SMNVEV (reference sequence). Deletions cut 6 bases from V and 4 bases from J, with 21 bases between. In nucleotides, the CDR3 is TGTGCCAGCAGCACTTTCGGAAGGAGCAATGGAGAGACCCAGTACTTC. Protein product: CASSTFGRSNGETQYF.

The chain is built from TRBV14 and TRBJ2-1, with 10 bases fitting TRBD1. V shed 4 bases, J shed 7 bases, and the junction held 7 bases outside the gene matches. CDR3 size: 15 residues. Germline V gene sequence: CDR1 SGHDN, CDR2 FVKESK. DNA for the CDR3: TGTGCCAGCAGCCGCCGGGACAGGGGAGTAAATGAGCAGTTCTTC. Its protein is CASSRRDRGVNEQFF. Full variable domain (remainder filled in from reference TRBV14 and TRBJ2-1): EAGVTQFPSHSVIEKGQTVTLRCDPISGHDNLYWYRRVMGKEIKFLLHFVKESKQDESGMPNNRFLAERTGGTYSTLKVQPAELEDSGVYFCASSRRDRGVNEQFFGPGTRLTVL.

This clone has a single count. This CDR3 reads CAWRQGASRGYTF. For the CDR3, the DNA is TGTGCCTGGAGACAGGGGGCCTCTCGGGGCTACACCTTC. V usage is TRBV30 and J usage is TRBJ1-2; 9 bases are shared with TRBD1. Germline V gives CDR1 GTSNPN, CDR2 SVGIG (reference sequence). V trimming: 3 bases; J trimming: 8 bases; junction bases outside the gene matches: 7. The CDR3 runs to 13 residues.

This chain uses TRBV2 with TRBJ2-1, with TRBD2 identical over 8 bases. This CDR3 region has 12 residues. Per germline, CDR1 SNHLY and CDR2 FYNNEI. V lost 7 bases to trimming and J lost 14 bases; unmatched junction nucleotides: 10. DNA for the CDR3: TGTGCCAGCAATCTATATAGCGGGAACGAGTTCTTC. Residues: CASNLYSGNEFF.

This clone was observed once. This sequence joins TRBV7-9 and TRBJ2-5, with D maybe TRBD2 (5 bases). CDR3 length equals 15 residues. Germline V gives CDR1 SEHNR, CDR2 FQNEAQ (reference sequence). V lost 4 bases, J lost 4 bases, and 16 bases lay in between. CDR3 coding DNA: TGTGCCAGCAGCTCCGAAGCGGTGTTGGGAGAGACCCAGTACTTC. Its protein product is CASSSEAVLGETQYF.